The next 5 T cell receptor beta chains were all read from a single sample in a study of blood T cell repertoires in COVID-19. Using immunoSEQ multiplex PCR, the repertoire was profiled, and TCRdb retains in-frame clones only, with some absent. This table holds approximately 260,000 clones, 82% found once. The sample comprised peripheral blood. The receptors originated from an elderly woman with active or convalescent COVID-19.

The chain is built from TRBV3-1 (or the pseudogene TRBV3-2) and TRBJ2-5, with 10 nucleotides matching TRBD2. This CDR3 is built from 15 residues. J lost 5 bases, V lost 4 bases, and 7 bases had no gene match. Per the germline V gene, CDR1 is LGHDT and CDR2 is YNNKEL (reference sequence). The CDR3 protein is CASSRRTSGPETQYF. CDR3 in DNA: TGTGCCAGCAGCCGTAGGACTAGCGGACCCGAGACCCAGTACTTC.

The chain has TRBV3-1 (or the pseudogene TRBV3-2) and TRBJ1-5; the D gene is possibly TRBD1 (6 bases). Trimming took off 3 bases at V and 4 bases at J, with 16 bases between the two ends. The CDR3 loop spans 16 amino acids. The germline V gene has CDR1 LGHDT and CDR2 YNNKEL (reference sequence). CDR3 nucleotide sequence: TGTGCCAGCAGCCATACGGACACGAGGGGGAATCAGCCCCAGCATTTT. Amino acid sequence: CASSHTDTRGNQPQHF.

This chain links TRBV24-1 with TRBJ2-1; D is possibly TRBD1 (6 bases). CDR3 length equals 15 residues. Germline loops: CDR1 KGHDR, CDR2 SFDVKD. V dropped 4 bases and J dropped 5 bases, with 14 bases sitting between them. CDR3 nucleotide sequence: TGTGCCACCAGTGAATCCGGGACATACAACAATGAGCAGTTCTTC. Its translation is CATSESGTYNNEQFF.

CDR3 loop: CASSLGVQTEAFF. The DNA for the CDR3 is TGTGCCAGCAGCTTGGGAGTTCAAACTGAAGCTTTCTTT. The gene calls are TRBV5-4 and TRBJ1-1; D not certain. CDR1 is SGHNT and CDR2 is YYREEE in the germline V gene (reference sequence). V was clipped by 0 bases and J by 5 bases, with 8 bases between them. The CDR3 is made up of 13 amino acids.

J is TRBJ2-7 and V is TRBV18; no reliable D call. Germline V lookup: CDR1 KGHSH, CDR2 LQKENI. The V end was cut by 3 bases, the J end by 1 base, with 19 bases between. The CDR3 has 17 amino acids. CDR3 amino acids: CASSPLFEVGRSYEQYF. The CDR3 DNA follows: TGTGCCAGCTCACCCCTCTTTGAGGTGGGTCGATCCTACGAGCAGTACTTC.